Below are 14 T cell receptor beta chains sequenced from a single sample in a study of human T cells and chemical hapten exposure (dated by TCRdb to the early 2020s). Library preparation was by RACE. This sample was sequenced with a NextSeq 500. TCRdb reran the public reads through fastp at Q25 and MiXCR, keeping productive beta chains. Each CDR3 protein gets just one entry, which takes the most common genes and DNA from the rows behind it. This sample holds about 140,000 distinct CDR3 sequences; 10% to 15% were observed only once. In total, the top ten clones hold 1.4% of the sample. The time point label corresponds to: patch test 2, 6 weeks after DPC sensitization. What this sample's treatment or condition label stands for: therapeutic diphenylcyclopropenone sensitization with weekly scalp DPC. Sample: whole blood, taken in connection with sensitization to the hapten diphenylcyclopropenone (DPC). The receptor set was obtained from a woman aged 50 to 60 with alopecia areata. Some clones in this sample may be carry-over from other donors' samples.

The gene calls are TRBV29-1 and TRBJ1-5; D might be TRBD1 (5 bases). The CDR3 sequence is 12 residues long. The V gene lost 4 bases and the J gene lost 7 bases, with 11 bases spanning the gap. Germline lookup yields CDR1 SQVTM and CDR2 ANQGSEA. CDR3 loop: CSVAREGQPQHF. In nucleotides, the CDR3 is TGCAGCGTTGCCAGGGAAGGACAGCCCCAGCATTTT. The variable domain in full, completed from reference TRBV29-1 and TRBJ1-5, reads SAVISQKPSRDICQRGTSLTIQCQVDSQVTMMFWYRQQPGQSLTLIATANQGSEATYESGFVIDKFPISRPNLTFSTLTVSNMSPEDSSIYLCSVAREGQPQHFGDGTRLSIL.

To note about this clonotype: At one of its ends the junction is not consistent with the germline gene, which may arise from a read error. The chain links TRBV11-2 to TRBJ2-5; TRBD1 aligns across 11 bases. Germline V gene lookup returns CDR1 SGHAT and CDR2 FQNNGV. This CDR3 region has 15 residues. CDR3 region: CANSPWTGGVETQYF. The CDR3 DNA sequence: TGTGCCAACAGCCCATGGACAGGGGGCGTGGAGACCCAGTACTTC.

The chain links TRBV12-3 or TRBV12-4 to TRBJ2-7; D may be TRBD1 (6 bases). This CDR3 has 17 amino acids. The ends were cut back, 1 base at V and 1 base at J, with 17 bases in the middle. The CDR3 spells CASSLGRRGWSSYEQYF. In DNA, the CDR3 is TGTGCCAGCAGTTTAGGACGCAGGGGCTGGAGTTCCTACGAGCAGTACTTC.

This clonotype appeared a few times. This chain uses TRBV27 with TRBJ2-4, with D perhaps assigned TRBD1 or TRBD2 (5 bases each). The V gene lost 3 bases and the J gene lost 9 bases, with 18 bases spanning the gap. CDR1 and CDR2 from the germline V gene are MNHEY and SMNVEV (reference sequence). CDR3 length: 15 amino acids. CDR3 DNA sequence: TGTGCCAGCAGTTTCGGGTTTGATAGAGGGGCCATTCAGTACTTC. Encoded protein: CASSFGFDRGAIQYF.

The CDR3 here is CASSPWQAFGGNTIYF. Written as DNA, the CDR3 is TGTGCCAGCTCACCATGGCAGGCCTTCGGGGGAAACACCATATATTTT. V and J are TRBV18 and TRBJ1-3; D remains ambiguous. Trimming left V 2 bases short and J 4 bases short, with 15 bases between. The germline V gene encodes CDR1 KGHSH and CDR2 LQKENI. This CDR3 is built from 16 residues.

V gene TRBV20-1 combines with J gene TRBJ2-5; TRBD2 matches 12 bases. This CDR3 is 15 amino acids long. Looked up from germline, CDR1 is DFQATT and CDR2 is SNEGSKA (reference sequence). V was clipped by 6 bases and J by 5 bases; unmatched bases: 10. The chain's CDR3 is CSAGLAGGRSETQYF. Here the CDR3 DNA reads TGCAGTGCCGGTCTAGCGGGAGGGCGTAGTGAGACCCAGTACTTC.

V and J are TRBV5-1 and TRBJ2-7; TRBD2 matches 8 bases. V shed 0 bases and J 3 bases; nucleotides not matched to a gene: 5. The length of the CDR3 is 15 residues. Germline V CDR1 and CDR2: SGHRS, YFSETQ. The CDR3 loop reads CASSLESLAGYEQYF. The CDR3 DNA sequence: TGCGCCAGCAGCTTGGAATCGCTAGCGGGCTACGAGCAGTACTTC.

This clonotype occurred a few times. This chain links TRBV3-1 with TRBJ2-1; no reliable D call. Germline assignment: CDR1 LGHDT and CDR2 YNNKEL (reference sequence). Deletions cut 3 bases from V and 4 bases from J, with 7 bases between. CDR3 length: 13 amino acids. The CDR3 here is CASSQPAYNEQFF. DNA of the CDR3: TGTGCCAGCAGCCAGCCAGCTTACAATGAGCAGTTCTTC.

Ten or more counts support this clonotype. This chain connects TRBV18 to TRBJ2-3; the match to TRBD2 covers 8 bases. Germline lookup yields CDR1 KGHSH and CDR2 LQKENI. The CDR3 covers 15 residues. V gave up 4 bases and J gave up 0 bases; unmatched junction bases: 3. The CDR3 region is CASSRLAGSTDTQYF. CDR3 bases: TGTGCCAGCTCACGGCTAGCGGGCAGCACAGATACGCAGTATTTT.

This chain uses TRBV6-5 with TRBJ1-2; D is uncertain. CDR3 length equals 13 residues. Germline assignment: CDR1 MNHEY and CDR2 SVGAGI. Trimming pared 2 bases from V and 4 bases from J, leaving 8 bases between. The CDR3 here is CASSYGGPYGYTF. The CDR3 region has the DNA TGTGCCAGCAGTTACGGCGGACCCTATGGCTACACCTTC.

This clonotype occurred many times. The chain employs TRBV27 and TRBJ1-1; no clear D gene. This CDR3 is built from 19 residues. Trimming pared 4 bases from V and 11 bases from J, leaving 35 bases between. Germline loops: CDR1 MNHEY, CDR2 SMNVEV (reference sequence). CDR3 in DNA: TGTGCCAGCAGTTCCGCCCTGGGTAACAGCCCCATACCGACGACGGGGGCTTTCTTT. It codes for CASSSALGNSPIPTTGAFF.

The CDR3 protein is CSARPRTSGGADTQYF. The CDR3 DNA is TGCAGTGCTAGACCTAGGACTAGCGGGGGGGCAGATACGCAGTATTTT. J is TRBJ2-3 and V is TRBV20-1; 15 bases map to TRBD2. Germline V CDR1 and CDR2: DFQATT, SNEGSKA (reference sequence). Trimming removed 2 bases from V and 4 bases from J; junction bases left unmatched: 4. The CDR3 has 16 amino acids.

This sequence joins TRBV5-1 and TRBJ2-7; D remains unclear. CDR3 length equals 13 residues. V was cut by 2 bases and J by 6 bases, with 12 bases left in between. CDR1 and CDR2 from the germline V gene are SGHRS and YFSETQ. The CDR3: CASSLDDTGEQYF. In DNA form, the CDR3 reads TGCGCCAGCAGCTTAGACGACACGGGCGAGCAGTACTTC.

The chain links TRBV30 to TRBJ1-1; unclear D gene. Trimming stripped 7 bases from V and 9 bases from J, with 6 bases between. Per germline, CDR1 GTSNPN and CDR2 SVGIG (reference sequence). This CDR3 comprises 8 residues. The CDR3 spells CASTKAFF. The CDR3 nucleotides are TGTGCCTCGACAAAAGCTTTCTTT.